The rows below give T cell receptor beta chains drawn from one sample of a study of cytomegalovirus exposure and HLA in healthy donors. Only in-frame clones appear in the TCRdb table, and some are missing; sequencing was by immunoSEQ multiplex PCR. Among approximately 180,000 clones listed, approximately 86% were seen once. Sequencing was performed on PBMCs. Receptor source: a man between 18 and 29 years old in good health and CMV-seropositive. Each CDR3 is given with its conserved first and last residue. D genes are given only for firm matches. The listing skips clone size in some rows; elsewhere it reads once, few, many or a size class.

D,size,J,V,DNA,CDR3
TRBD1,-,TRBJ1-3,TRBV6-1,TGTGCCACCCAGACAGGGATTGGAAACACCATATATTTT,CATQTGIGNTIYF
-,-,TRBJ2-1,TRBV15,TGTGCCACCCAATTAGCCGGCACCAACTTGCAGTTCTTC,CATQLAGTNLQFF
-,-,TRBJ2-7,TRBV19,TGTGCCAGTAGCGCAGGGATCTACGAGCAGTACTTC,CASSAGIYEQYF
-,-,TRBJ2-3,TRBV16,TGTGCCAGCAGCCCAGGGGCAGATACGCAGTATTTT,CASSPGADTQYF
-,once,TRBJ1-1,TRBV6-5,TGTGCCAGCAGTTATTTAGCGGGGAACACTGAAGCTTTCTTT,CASSYLAGNTEAFF
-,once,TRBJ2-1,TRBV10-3,TGTGCCATCAGTGAGACAGGGTACTACAATGAGCAGTTCTTC,CAISETGYYNEQFF
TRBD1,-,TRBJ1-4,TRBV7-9,TGTGCCAGCAGCCCCGGGACAGGGGATGAAAAACTGTTTTTT,CASSPGTGDEKLFF
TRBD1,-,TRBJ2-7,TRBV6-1,TGTGCCAGCAGTACAGGACAGGGTTTGGGCGAGCAGTACTTC,CASSTGQGLGEQYF
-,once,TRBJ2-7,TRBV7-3,TGTGCCAGCAGCTTAACTCAAAGGGGAAGGCAGTACTTC,CASSLTQRGRQYF
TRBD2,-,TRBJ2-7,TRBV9,TGTGCCAGCAGCGTAGGCGGGGGGGAATTGGACGAGCAGTACTTC,CASSVGGGELDEQYF
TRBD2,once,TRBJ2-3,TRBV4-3,TGCGCCAGTTCCGGGACTAGCGGGGGTAGGACGCAGTATTTT,CASSGTSGGRTQYF
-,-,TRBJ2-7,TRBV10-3,TGTGCCATCAGTGAGGTCGGCAGGGATGGCTACGAGCAGTACTTC,CAISEVGRDGYEQYF
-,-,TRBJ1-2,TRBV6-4,TGTGCCAGCAGTGACGCCAGGGGCTATGGCTACACCTTC,CASSDARGYGYTF
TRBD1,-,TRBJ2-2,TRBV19,TGTGCCAGTAAGCGGACAGGACCCAGCACCGGGGAGCTGTTTTTT,CASKRTGPSTGELFF
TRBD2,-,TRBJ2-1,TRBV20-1,TGCAGTGCCTCCGGGACTAGGTATTTCTTC,CSASGTRYFF
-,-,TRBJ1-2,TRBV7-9,TGTGCCATCAGGCAGTGGGAGAGGGAAAACTATGGCTACACCTTC,CAIRQWERENYGYTF
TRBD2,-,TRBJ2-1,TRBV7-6,TGTGCCAGCAGCTTGCGGGGGGGCTACAATGAGCAGTTCTTC,CASSLRGGYNEQFF
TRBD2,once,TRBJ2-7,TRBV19,TGTGCCAGTAGTACGGGACTAGCGGGAGTATCGTACGAGCAGTACTTC,CASSTGLAGVSYEQYF
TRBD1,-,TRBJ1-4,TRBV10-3,TGTGCCCCAAAGGGAACCCGGGACAGGGGTTGGGAAAAACTGTTTTTT,CAPKGTRDRGWEKLFF
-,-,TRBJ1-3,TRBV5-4,TGTGCCAGCAGCTTGAATGCAGGGATGGAAAACACCATATATTTT,CASSLNAGMENTIYF
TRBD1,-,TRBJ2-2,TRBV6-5,TGTGCCAGCAGTTTCGCGACAGGGGAGGAAGTCGGGGAGCTGTTTTTT,CASSFATGEEVGELFF
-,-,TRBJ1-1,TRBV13,TGTGCCAGCACTCCACAGGCATTGAACACTGAAGCTTTCTTT,CASTPQALNTEAFF
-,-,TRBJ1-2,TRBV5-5,TGTGCCAGCCAAACAGGGTACTATGGCTACACCTTC,CASQTGYYGYTF
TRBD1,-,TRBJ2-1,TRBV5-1,TGCGCCAGCAGAGAGGGACAGGGTTACAATGAGCAGTTCTTC,CASREGQGYNEQFF
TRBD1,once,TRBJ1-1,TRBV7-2,TGTGCCAGCAGCTTAGGACAGGGAACAGCTTTCTTT,CASSLGQGTAFF
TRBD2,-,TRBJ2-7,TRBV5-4,TGTGCCAGCAGAAGAGCGGGGGGGCCTTACGAGCAGTACTTC,CASRRAGGPYEQYF
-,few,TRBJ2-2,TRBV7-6,TGTGCCAGCAGCTCTACGACTAGTTTGACCGGGGAGCTGTTTTTT,CASSSTTSLTGELFF
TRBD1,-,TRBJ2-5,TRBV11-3,TGTGCCAGCAGTCGGACAGGGGCGTATGGAGAGACCCAGTACTTC,CASSRTGAYGETQYF
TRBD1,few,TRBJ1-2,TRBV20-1,TGCAGTGCTAGAGGGCGGGACAGTTCACCCTTC,CSARGRDSSPF
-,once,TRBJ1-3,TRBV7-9,TGTGCCAGCGGACGAACAGGAGGGGAAAACACCATATATTTT,CASGRTGGENTIYF
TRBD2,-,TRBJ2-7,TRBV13,TGTGCCAGCAGCTTAACTAGCGGGGGCCTCCACTCCTACGAGCAGTACTTC,CASSLTSGGLHSYEQYF
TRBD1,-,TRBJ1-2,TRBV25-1,TGTGCCAGCACACCAGGGGGCGGCTATGGCTACACCTTC,CASTPGGGYGYTF
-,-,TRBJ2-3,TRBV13,TGTGCCAGCAGCTTCAGGGCAATAGGTCTGACAGATACGCAGTATTTT,CASSFRAIGLTDTQYF
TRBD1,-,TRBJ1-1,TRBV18,TGTGCCAGCTCACCACGAACAGGGGAGAACACTGAAGCTTTCTTT,CASSPRTGENTEAFF
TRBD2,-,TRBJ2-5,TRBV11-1,TGTGCCAGCAGCAGTTTAGCGGGAGGGCCGGGAGAGACCCAGTACTTC,CASSSLAGGPGETQYF
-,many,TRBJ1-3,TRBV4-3,TGCGCCAGCAGCCAAGATATTAGCTCTGGAAACACCATATATTTT,CASSQDISSGNTIYF
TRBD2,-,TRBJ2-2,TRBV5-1,TGCGCCAGCGGGGGACTAGCGGAGACCGGGGAGCTGTTTTTT,CASGGLAETGELFF
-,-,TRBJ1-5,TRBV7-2,TGTGCCAGCAGCTCATCGACAGGCGCCAATCAGCCCCAGCATTTT,CASSSSTGANQPQHF
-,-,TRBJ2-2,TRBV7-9,TGTGCCAGCAGCTCACCCGACAGTACGAACACCGGGGAGCTGTTTTTT,CASSSPDSTNTGELFF
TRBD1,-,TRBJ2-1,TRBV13,TGTGCCAGCAGCTTAGGAAGGGGGCGCGATGAGCAGTTCTTC,CASSLGRGRDEQFF
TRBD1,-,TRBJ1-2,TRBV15,TGTGCCACCAGCAGAGCCAGCGACAGGGCCGGCAGCTACACCTTC,CATSRASDRAGSYTF
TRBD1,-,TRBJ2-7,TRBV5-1,TGCGCCAGCAGCTTGGGGGGACAGGGGAGGGGAGAATGGAGCGAGCAGTACTTC,CASSLGGQGRGEWSEQYF
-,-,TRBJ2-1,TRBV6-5,TGTGCCAGCAGTTACTCGAGCGGTTCCTACAATGAGCAGTTCTTC,CASSYSSGSYNEQFF
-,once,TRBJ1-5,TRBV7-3,TGTGCCAGCAGCTTAGGTCACGGTCAGCCCCAGCATTTT,CASSLGHGQPQHF
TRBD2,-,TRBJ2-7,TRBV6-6,TGTGCCAGCAAGGCGGGGGGTGACTACGAGCAGTACTTC,CASKAGGDYEQYF